Presented here are 10 T cell receptor beta chains from one specimen sequenced in a study of blood T cell repertoires in COVID-19 (dated by TCRdb to about 2020). The library was generated by the immunoSEQ multiplex PCR assay. Held by TCRdb, this immuneACCESS table contains in-frame sequences only and omits some clones. Under half of the omission traces to an unresolved V gene where checked; the cause of the rest is unknown. Recorded for this sample are roughly 700,000 clones; 90% of them occurred a single time. The top ten clones comprise over 0.2% of the sample. The sample consisted of peripheral blood. These receptor sequences come from a woman aged 18 to 35 with acute or convalescent COVID-19.

This chain connects TRBV27 to TRBJ2-7, with D perhaps TRBD1 (5 bases). The CDR3 is 15 amino acids. The ends were cut back, 2 bases at V and 1 base at J, with 12 bases in the middle. The germline CDR1 and CDR2 sequences are MNHEY and SMNVEV (reference sequence). CDR3 loop: CASSLLGRESYEQYF. The CDR3 DNA reads as TGTGCCAGCAGTTTACTTGGCAGGGAATCCTACGAGCAGTACTTC.

The chain is built from TRBV18 and TRBJ2-7, with D perhaps TRBD2 (5 bases). Trimming took 4 bases from V and 0 from J, leaving 10 bases between them. This CDR3 comprises 14 residues. Germline CDR1 KGHSH, CDR2 LQKENI. The CDR3 DNA reads TGTGCCAGCTCACGTCTTAGCGACTCCTACGAGCAGTACTTC. Its protein is CASSRLSDSYEQYF.

The chain has TRBV29-1 and TRBJ1-2; 8 bases are a match to TRBD1. V dropped 6 bases and J dropped 6; count of bases not matched to a gene: 15. CDR3 length: 15 amino acids. Per the germline V gene, CDR1 is SQVTM and CDR2 is ANQGSEA. The CDR3, as DNA: TGCAGCGTATCCCGGGACAGGCGGAAGAGGGATGGCTACACCTTC. It specifies CSVSRDRRKRDGYTF. Drawing the rest from reference TRBV29-1 and TRBJ1-2, the complete variable domain is SAVISQKPSRDICQRGTSLTIQCQVDSQVTMMFWYRQQPGQSLTLIATANQGSEATYESGFVIDKFPISRPNLTFSTLTVSNMSPEDSSIYLCSVSRDRRKRDGYTFGSGTRLTVV.

The J gene is TRBJ1-1, the V gene TRBV7-9; D is unresolved. Between the trimmed V and J ends, which lost 3 bases and 12 bases, there was a span of 8 bases. CDR3 length: 10 residues. The germline gives CDR1 SEHNR, CDR2 FQNEAQ (reference sequence). The DNA of the CDR3 is TGTGCCAGCAGCTTCTCGCAGACTTTCTTT. Protein sequence: CASSFSQTFF.

The chain joins TRBV6-5 to TRBJ1-6; D is ambiguous. V was cut by 7 bases and J by 9 bases, with 16 bases left in between. This CDR3 has 14 residues. Germline values: CDR1 MNHEY, CDR2 SVGAGI. DNA for the CDR3: TGTGCCAGCAACGGTGGGGAGGGTGGTTCACCCCTCCACTTT. It encodes CASNGGEGGSPLHF.

This chain connects TRBV7-8 to TRBJ1-1; 7 bases fit TRBD1. With 3 bases clipped from V and 4 bases from J, the junction kept 11 bases outside the gene matches. This CDR3 is built from 16 residues. CDR1 and CDR2 from the germline V gene are SGHVS and FQNEAQ. The CDR3: CASSFPQGIRVTEAFF. The CDR3 DNA sequence: TGTGCCAGCAGCTTCCCACAGGGGATTAGGGTCACTGAAGCTTTCTTT.

The rearrangement joins TRBV2 to TRBJ1-5; 7 nucleotides line up with TRBD1. The V gene's germline CDR1 is SNHLY and CDR2 FYNNEI. V was pared by 1 base and J by 0 bases, with 6 bases of the junction left unmatched. The CDR3 runs to 17 residues. DNA for the CDR3: TGTGCCAGCAGTGAAGGGACAGGTTACAATAGCAATCAGCCCCAGCATTTT. Translated, it gives CASSEGTGYNSNQPQHF.

This chain links TRBV5-5 with TRBJ1-4; 7 bases line up with TRBD1. The trim removed 4 bases at V and 6 bases at J, leaving 9 bases unmatched. The V gene's germline CDR1 is SGHKS and CDR2 YYEKEE (reference sequence). The CDR3 has 15 residues. CDR3 sequence: CASSDLRDSYEKLFF. The CDR3 DNA sequence: TGTGCCAGCAGCGACCTCCGGGACAGCTATGAAAAACTGTTTTTT.

J is TRBJ1-2 and V is TRBV7-2; no firm D call. The germline V gene has CDR1 SGHTA and CDR2 FQGNSA. CDR3 length: 16 amino acids. V dropped 2 bases and J dropped 5 bases, with 18 bases sitting between them. The CDR3 sequence is CASSLLWGARQYGYTF. For the CDR3, the DNA is TGTGCCAGCAGCTTATTATGGGGAGCTAGGCAATATGGCTACACCTTC.

The chain combines TRBV19 with TRBJ1-2; TRBD1 might be the D (5 bases). Germline loops: CDR1 LNHDA, CDR2 SQIVND (reference sequence). Trimming cost V 4 bases and J 7 bases, with 10 bases left between them. There are 12 residues in the CDR3. In nucleotides, the CDR3 is TGTGCCAGTAGTAAAGGGGTCGGTGGCTACACCTTC. Protein: CASSKGVGGYTF.